A selection of T cell receptor delta chains follows, all from one sample in a study of gamma-delta chains in newborns, infants, children. TCRdb reapplied CATT to the reads. The sample includes about 4,900 delta-chain clones, approximately 2.9% of them seen just once. Source material: blood. Receptors were obtained from a child who was a newborn, infant or young child, either healthy, febrile or measles-vaccinated (not recorded which). Both conserved end residues are part of each CDR3.

v_call: TRDV2
cdr3_aa: CACDTWGSYTDKLIF

v_call: TRDV2
cdr3_aa: CACDTVGTHPDKLIF

v_call: TRDV1
cdr3_aa: CALGELRAPPMGGYGYDKLIF

v_call: TRDV2
cdr3_aa: CACDTVLGASSWDTRQMFF

v_call: TRDV2
cdr3_aa: CACDTGYASSWDTRQMFF

v_call: TRDV2
cdr3_aa: CACDTVLGDTRRWDTRQMFF

v_call: TRDV2
cdr3_aa: CACDRRGIPDKLIF

v_call: TRDV2
cdr3_aa: CACVLGDKLIF

v_call: TRDV3
cdr3_aa: CAFPSTDTDKLIF

v_call: TRDV2
cdr3_aa: CACDTWETDKLIF

v_call: TRDV2
cdr3_aa: CACDTRRDRAWDTRQMFF

v_call: TRDV2
cdr3_aa: CACEQLGDGAQLFF

v_call: TRDV2
cdr3_aa: CACDTWGTTDKLIF

v_call: TRDV2
cdr3_aa: CACDVLEDMGAAQLFF

v_call: TRDV2
cdr3_aa: CACDTAGHSSWDTRQMFF

v_call: TRDV1
cdr3_aa: CALGELGVPLLGDATDKLIF

v_call: TRDV2
cdr3_aa: CACDTGGYGSWDTRQMFF

v_call: TRDV2
cdr3_aa: CACDTGGYFSWDTRQMFF

v_call: TRDV2
cdr3_aa: CACDTVLGDTWWDTRQMFF

v_call: TRDV2
cdr3_aa: CACDTTGGSWDTRQMFF

v_call: TRDV2
cdr3_aa: CACDTVTGTGASSWDTRQMFF

v_call: TRDV2
cdr3_aa: CACDELLGDTDKLIF

v_call: TRDV2
cdr3_aa: CACDRLGASWDARQMFF

v_call: TRDV2
cdr3_aa: CACDLTGGYYSWDTRQMFF

v_call: TRDV2
cdr3_aa: CACDTVGAPGKLTTAQLFF

v_call: TRDV2
cdr3_aa: CACERWGTLTAQLFF

v_call: TRDV2
cdr3_aa: CACDTGGYVTDKLIF

v_call: TRDV2
cdr3_aa: CACDLLGDKGSSWDTRQMFF

v_call: TRDV2
cdr3_aa: CACDTYWGIRSWDTRQMFF

v_call: TRDV2
cdr3_aa: CACDTWGNGSWDTRQMFF

v_call: TRDV2
cdr3_aa: CACDTAGGASWDTRQMFF

v_call: TRDV2
cdr3_aa: CSCDAWDTDKLIF

v_call: TRDV2
cdr3_aa: CARDPLGDTTSWDTRQMFF

v_call: TRDV2
cdr3_aa: CACDPVGGSALTAQLFF

v_call: TRDV2
cdr3_aa: CACDPWGMSSWDTRQMFF

v_call: TRDV2
cdr3_aa: CACDSTGDSWDTRQMFF

v_call: TRDV2
cdr3_aa: CACDLLLGGSWDTRQMFF

v_call: TRDV2
cdr3_aa: CACDTLGDLTAQLFF

v_call: TRDV2
cdr3_aa: CACDTVGRTDKLIF

v_call: TRDV2
cdr3_aa: CACDTWGFSSWDTRQMFF

v_call: TRDV2
cdr3_aa: CACDILASPRGLSSWDTRQMFF

v_call: TRDV2
cdr3_aa: CACDTVGIQAAQLFF

v_call: TRDV2
cdr3_aa: CACDYWERDTRQMFF

v_call: TRDV2
cdr3_aa: CACDDGLGVSSWDTRQMFF

v_call: TRDV2
cdr3_aa: CACDTVGGYALTAQLFF

v_call: TRDV2
cdr3_aa: CACDTVLVSSWDTRQMFF

v_call: TRDV2
cdr3_aa: CACDLLGAPRADKLIF

v_call: TRDV3
cdr3_aa: CAFPALGDRDTDKLIF

v_call: TRDV2
cdr3_aa: CACDPVLGDLSLTAQLFF

v_call: TRAV29/DV5
cdr3_aa: CAARVVLASKVHTTDKLIF

v_call: TRDV2
cdr3_aa: CACDTLLGDTAWDTRQMFF

v_call: TRDV2
cdr3_aa: CACDVIGAGSWDTRQMFF

v_call: TRDV2
cdr3_aa: CACDVLGESGSSWDTRQMFF

v_call: TRDV2
cdr3_aa: CACDTGGYSPAWDTRQMFF

v_call: TRDV2
cdr3_aa: CACDAWGLLNSWDTRQMFF